This T cell receptor (beta chain) was captured by sequencing in a study of prognosis after radiotherapy for stage I lung cancer. Notes on the study in general: Determination of whether the expanded TCR clones were tumor-specific was not performed.

Germline loops: CDR1 MGHDK, CDR2 SYGVNS. With 4 bases clipped from V and 2 bases from J, the junction kept 2 bases outside the gene matches. CDR3 length equals 14 residues. By two-round multiplex PCR, the TCR beta CDR3 was amplified from genomic DNA. Individual primers that were specific to each TRBV and TRBJ gene served in first-round PCR. TCRdb analysed the multiplex PCR reads with MiXCR anew, one entry per CDR3 protein. The sample lists about 24,000 distinct CDR3 sequences; 30% to 45% were seen once. This clonotype was seen at least ten times. As yet, its antigen is unknown. This TCR derives from a donor over 45 with non-small cell lung cancer. The chain recombines TRBV25-1 with TRBJ2-5; 9 bases map to TRBD2. The sequencing used PBMCs, collected before or after stereotactic body radiation therapy (not recorded which). CDR3 sequence: CASSVRGGQETQYF. CDR3 sequence (DNA): TGTGCCAGCAGTGTGCGGGGGGGACAAGAGACCCAGTACTTC. The full variable domain, with the rest looked up from reference TRBV25-1 and TRBJ2-5, is EADIYQTPRYLVIGTGKKITLECSQTMGHDKMYWYQQDPGMELHLIHYSYGVNSTEKGDLSSESTVSRIRTEHFPLTLESARPSHTSQYLCASSVRGGQETQYFGPGTRLLVL.